This TCR beta chain was profiled in a study of graft-versus-host responses after intestinal transplantation. The protocol was immunoSEQ multiplex PCR, while the TCRdb copy is restricted to in-frame clones and leaves out a portion. This sample has tens of thousands of clones, with roughly 87% found just once. This clone turned up a few times. What it recognizes is unknown. V was clipped by 1 base and J by 2 bases; unmatched bases: 10. This CDR3 comprises 17 residues. Germline loops: CDR1 MGHRA, CDR2 YSYEKL. Here the sequenced sample was unstimulated CD8+ T cells sorted from spleen or lymph node cells, taken before intestinal transplant. This chain links TRBV4-1 with TRBJ1-1, with 7 nucleotides matching TRBD1. The clonotype comes from a human donor who received an intestinal transplant. The CDR3: CASSQGGPQGINTEAFF. DNA of the CDR3: TGCGCCAGCAGCCAAGGGGGACCACAGGGGATAAACACTGAAGCTTTCTTT.